Sequencing of this T cell receptor beta chain was carried out in a study of identical twins. Study findings and constraints: Twins' surplus sharing was weaker for beta out-of-frame sequences. With abundant cord blood beta clonotypes, insertions were fewer; memory repertoires showed no such pattern.

This CDR3 has 16 amino acids. Germline-derived CDR1 and CDR2 are SGHRS and YFSETQ. Trimming took off 4 bases at V and 5 bases at J, with 21 bases between the two ends. TCRdb ran MiXCR on the 5' RACE reads and lists one entry per CDR3 protein. This sample has about 530,000 distinct CDR3 sequences, with about 16% found just once. This clonotype came up many times. Its antigen is unknown. Healthy Caucasians were all of the donors. These same data were also listed under a study on yellow fever vaccine responses in identical twins. That investigation notes: Twins reportedly mounted vaccine T cell responses that seemed partly convergent, partly personalized.

The specimen sequenced was CD4+ T cells sorted from blood. V gene TRBV5-1 combines with J gene TRBJ2-5, with D tentatively TRBD2 (5 bases). This TCR derives from a woman younger than 30 in good health. The CDR3 is CASSDGATRRRETQYF. The CDR3 nucleotides read TGCGCCAGCAGCGACGGAGCGACTCGCCGGAGGGAGACCCAGTACTTC.